The entry below gives a single T cell receptor beta chain sequence along with its context. Its antigen is currently unknown. The junction departs from germline at one end; a sequencing error may be responsible. The data derive from a study of cytomegalovirus exposure and HLA in healthy donors. Study-level results: Later analysis showed TCR association rates varying by HLA locus, highest for DRB1 and lowest for HLA-C. Rarity marked most TCR sequences, yet some public TCRs occurred in many donors.

PCR was performed using 60 Vbeta and 13 Jbeta primers. Original data processing: A later analysis tallied tens of millions of unique TCR beta chains, about 9.9 million of them shared. Assay: immunoSEQ multiplex PCR; the TCRdb copy retains only in-frame clones and omits some. The V and J calls and clone size come from that table; D and trimming were worked out from the DNA. The sample lists about 87,000 clones; approximately 69% were seen once. CDR3 length: 17 amino acids. Germline V gene lookup returns CDR1 SGHTA and CDR2 FQGNSA. The TCR sequence derives from a young man in good health and CMV-seropositive. Sample: PBMCs. This chain joins TRBV7-2 and TRBJ1-5, with 7 bases identical to TRBD1. CDR3 nucleotides: TGTGCCAGCAGCTTAGATACGGGACAGAATCCCAATCAGCCCCAGAATTTT. Amino acids: CASSLDTGQNPNQPQNF.